Ten or more counts support the clone carrying this T cell receptor (beta chain). This entry is derived from a study of identical twins. The V gene end was trimmed by 5 bases and the J gene end by 8 bases; junction bases not matched to a gene: 18. The CDR3 has 17 amino acids. TCRdb ran MiXCR on the 5' RACE reads and lists one entry per CDR3 protein. The sample contains around 450,000 distinct CDR3 sequences, 12% to 15% of which appear only once. Another study also made use of these data, one on yellow fever vaccine responses in identical twins.

The sequence was obtained from a woman aged 18-30 years in good health. This sequence joins TRBV12-3 or TRBV12-4 and TRBJ2-1, with 7 bases lining up with TRBD1. The sample taken for sequencing was CD4+ T cells sorted from blood. The CDR3 bases are TGTGCCAGCAGTCCTCCCCCCAGAGGGGGCATGTACCATGAGCAGTTCTTC. Its protein is CASSPPPRGGMYHEQFF.